This entry is about one T cell receptor (beta chain). Its antigen is still unknown. Base quality data are lacking; no much larger clone is found one base away. The protocol used for the library was the immunoSEQ multiplex PCR assay. For the multiplex PCR, a mixture combining 60 forward primers for TCR Vbeta segments and 13 reverse primers for TCR Jbeta segments was used. The CDR3 region of rearranged TCR beta genes was amplified from genomic DNA by a multiplex PCR assay. The Illumina HiSeq System was used to sequence the amplified TCR beta libraries as 87-base-pair reads. Per the authors' processing: A later analysis counted approximately 74 million unique TCR beta chains across the 666 repertoires, and some 11 million of these chains were shared by at least two donors. A nearest-neighbor algorithm error-corrected the raw reads and collapsed the reads into unique sequences, merging closely related sequences to remove PCR and sequencing errors. V, D and J gene segments were assigned by aligning CDR3 sequences to IMGT reference sequences. For a sequence to be retained, a match of at least six nucleotides was required to both a V gene segment and a J gene segment. Rearrangements were called productive when the CDR3 lacked stop codons and stayed in frame with V and J; all others were non-productive. Following IMGT convention, CDR3 was defined as the stretch from the second conserved V-encoded cysteine to the conserved J-encoded phenylalanine. The earlier analysis of fewer than 750 of the donors excluded sequences that lacked an unambiguous match to a single V gene segment. An earlier analysis of 450 to 650 of the donors called V segments functional above 56.7% productive rearrangements and segregating when the between-donor standard deviation exceeded 5%. To diagnose cytomegalovirus status from the catalog of TCR beta chain sequences, a statistical classification framework was built. A later analysis assigned V and J genes by comparing TCR nucleotide sequences with IMGT/GENE-DB human TR gene sequences. The TCRdist pipeline was used in a later analysis to assign CDR3 sequences and most-parsimonious VDJ recombination scenarios. In a later analysis, every TCR beta chain was defined by the combination of its CDR3 amino acid sequence and its V-gene family, and reads without a unique V-gene family were dropped. In a later analysis, a few hundred highly shared, low-generation-probability nucleotide sequences were removed to address suspected cross-contamination and a sequencing artifact. In a later analysis, a clonal expansion index for each public chain was calculated from normalized within-repertoire ranks of inferred template counts. Generation probabilities in a later analysis came from a VDJ recombination model fitted to out-of-frame rearrangements, and those results were checked against IGoR. In a later analysis, TCR-TCR, TCR-HLA and TCR-CMV co-occurrence was scored with hypergeometric tests, and a repertoire-size bias correction was applied to TCR pairs. In a later analysis, false discovery rates were estimated by permuting HLA or CMV assignments 20 times. In a later analysis, co-occurring TCRs were grouped using DBSCAN, with TCRdist sequence similarity added in when clustering inside HLA-allele-positive subsets. Co-occurrence clustering excluded repertoires with fewer than 30,000 or more than 120,000 public chains, plus five with anomalous nucleotide sharing. TCRdb retrieved this table from immuneACCESS and kept in-frame rearrangements only. Not all clones are present; in checked studies, unresolved V genes account for under half, and no reason is known for the remainder. V, J and clone size are taken as reported in that table, and D and trimming were inferred from the DNA itself. The sample yields some 190,000 clones; around four fifths were counted once. The ten largest account for approximately 1.8% of the sample.

CDR1 and CDR2 are read off the germline V gene as KGHSH and LQKENI. Trimming costs V 2 bases and J 5 bases, and their ends lie 15 bases apart. Counted from cysteine to phenylalanine, this CDR3 has 16 amino acids. The kept DNA is CDR3 alone, 48 bases in frame from the first base. The sample belongs to a study of cytomegalovirus exposure and HLA in healthy donors (dated by TCRdb to 2015 to 2018). For the wider study: In an earlier analysis of about 560 of the donors, 250 to 300 Gb of sequence data and approximately 120 million unique TCR beta sequences from 150 million to 200 million T cells were reported. Approximately 300 gigabases of sequencing data and around 90 million unique TCR sequences made up an early release that covered over 550 HLA-typed donors. Of the roughly 390 genotyped donors, about 80% fell in the genetic ancestry cluster associated with self-reported Caucasian donors. The study aimed to test whether cataloging public T cell receptors could reveal signatures of past pathogen exposure. The study used immunosequencing to profile the T cell repertoires of around 600 subjects and linked those repertoires to cytomegalovirus serostatus. Besides the first cohort of approximately 710 subjects, a separate validation cohort made up of 90 to 150 different subjects was used. The study combined high-throughput TCR immunosequencing, statistical association of individual TCRs with disease status, and machine learning to predict cytomegalovirus infection status. To study patterns of TCR occurrence, a later analysis re-analyzed previously published TCR beta repertoires from 600 to 750 donors and added high-resolution HLA genotyping. The later analysis used no new phenotypic data to find candidate immune exposures, relying instead on TCR beta sequences and their occurrence across donors. To decide whether each TCR beta V gene segment behaved as functional or pseudogenic, an earlier analysis of approximately 600 of the donors relied on high-throughput TCR beta sequencing. Donor age, sex, ethnicity and CMV serostatus were collected together with the repertoire data. A later genetic analysis took genome-wide SNP genotypes for about three fifths of the 666 donors and used that subset as a discovery cohort. All discovery cohort repertoires had been generated using a single sequencing platform. Both class I and class II loci were covered by HLA typing, at four-digit resolution. The number of typed donors differed by locus: roughly 629-640 for A, B, C, DRB1 and DQB1; 522 for DQA1; around 580 for DPA1; and about 470 for DPB1. About five DR-DQ haplotypes were treated as single units for association and clustering because of strong linkage in the cohort. Among 350 to 400 genotyped donors of the cohort, an average of 235,054 unique TCR beta nucleotide sequences were sequenced per donor, approximately 20% of them non-productive.

In total, just over 650 healthy bone marrow donors made up the cohort. Cohort members were all nominally healthy when sampled, although unrecorded immune exposures were likely present. The donor tested CMV seropositive and was one of the 289 seropositive cohort members. A peripheral blood sample was collected from each donor, and TCR beta sequencing was performed on peripheral blood mononuclear cells. Genomic DNA was extracted from the blood cell samples with the Qiagen DNeasy Blood Extraction Kit. Overall results and qualifications from the work: Some IMGT-functional V segments, including TRBV6-2 and TRBV6-3, could not be told apart with the 87-base-pair reads, so those segments were excluded. When HLA alleles, especially DR and DQ, strongly co-occurred, TCR associations were difficult to assign to individual alleles. In a later analysis, about 17,000 TCR beta sequences were associated with specific HLA alleles at a false discovery rate of 0.05. Broadly in line with IMGT annotations, most TCR beta V segments showed up in productive rearrangements about 87% or about 30% of the time in an earlier analysis of 450 to 600 of the donors. Compared with equally common non-associated chains, HLA-associated TCR beta chains in a later analysis were more clonally expanded and had lower generation probabilities. Compared with the approximately 720-donor mean, donors in an Asian-associated ancestry cluster had fewer N-insertions in productive TCRs, according to a later genetic analysis. A further reported finding was that TCR beta sequences accurately predicted the HLA-A and HLA-B alleles for most subjects in the first cohort. According to a later analysis, TCR association rates differed among HLA loci, with DRB1 alleles showing the most associated TCRs and HLA-C alleles showing the fewest. The earlier analysis of nearly 600 of the donors excluded 15 to 20 rarely observed V segments, including chromosome 9 orphons, because counts were too low. In vitro tests confirmed that three of the cytomegalovirus-associated TCR beta chains recognize cytomegalovirus antigens. According to a later analysis, parvovirus B19, influenza, CMV and Epstein-Barr virus appeared linked to several top co-occurrence clusters. Correlated functional status among segregating V segments might reflect linkage disequilibrium, but an unknown experimental factor could not be ruled out. While some public TCRs were present in many individuals, most TCR sequences turned up only very rarely across donors. Cytomegalovirus status was reported to be diagnosed by the classifier with high specificity and sensitivity in both the original and validation cohorts. The cohort was sequenced for TCR beta chains only, and without alpha or paired-chain data the features that could be detected were limited. Sequencing depth was assumed to be roughly uniform across donors in the presence/absence analyses, though that assumption may not hold. Most CMV-associated TCR beta chains appeared to be HLA-restricted in a later analysis, and the HLA associations seemed to be driven largely by CMV exposure. A group of highly shared sequence variants was considered likely to be a technical artifact of the sequencing pipeline. The study gave a list of some 150 TCR beta chains associated with cytomegalovirus. Because some donors lacked HLA typing at each locus, the association tests relied only on the typed subset. For the cohort, immune exposure information was limited to CMV serostatus. In a later genetic analysis, a missense DCLRE1C variant was associated with V-gene and J-gene trimming of TCR beta chains, and the association was replicated in an independent cohort. According to the authors, the approach could potentially be generalized to other disease states and immunological phenotypes.

Rearrangement joined TRBV18 to TRBJ2-2; possibly the D gene is TRBD2, per 6 matching bases. Sequenced material: PBMCs. The receptor was isolated from a man between 35 and 55 years old in good health and CMV-seropositive. The CDR3 loop reads CASSPAGNLGTGELFF. The bases read TGTGCCAGCTCACCAGCGGGAAACCTGGGGACCGGGGAGCTGTTTTTT.